This T cell receptor beta chain appears in the sequencing data of a study of blood T cell repertoires in COVID-19. Donors were grouped by their self-reported clinical history. The assay was immunoSEQ multiplex PCR, and TCRdb's table has in-frame clones only and misses some. The sample lists approximately 190,000 clones, 65% to 85% occurring once. This clone was detected only once. The CDR3 totals 15 residues. Germline V CDR1 and CDR2: SGHRS, YFSETQ. Between the trimmed V and J ends, which lost 3 bases and 6 bases, there was a span of 16 bases. The specimen was PBMCs or T cells enriched from blood (not recorded which). This chain links TRBV5-1 with TRBJ2-1, with D possibly TRBD1 on 7 matching bases. This TCR was recovered from a man aged 40-55 years who had recovered from COVID-19. CDR3 in DNA: TGCGCCAGCAGCTCCCGACAGGGTAGCGGCAATGAGCAGTTCTTC. Residues: CASSSRQGSGNEQFF.